Following are 11 T cell receptor beta chains from one sample sequenced in a study of cytomegalovirus exposure and HLA in healthy donors (dated by TCRdb to about 2017). The library was made by the immunoSEQ multiplex PCR assay. Not all clones reach the TCRdb copy of this immuneACCESS table, which keeps in-frame sequences only. Checked studies attribute under half of the gap to unresolved V genes and leave the rest unexplained. The sample yields under 250,000 clones; roughly 81% were counted once. Around 1.2% of the sample belongs to the ten largest clones. Sequences were obtained from PBMCs. These receptors all come from a woman aged 25-40 years in good health and CMV-seronegative.

The CDR3 sequence: CASTPEGRTSTDTQYF. CDR3 coding DNA: TGTGCCAGCACCCCGGAGGGGAGAACTAGCACAGATACGCAGTATTTT. The chain joins TRBV7-6 to TRBJ2-3, with a weak D call TRBD2 (6 bases). V was trimmed by 7 bases and J by 0 bases, leaving 17 bases between them. Germline CDR1 is SGHVS and CDR2 is FNYEAQ. There are 16 residues in the CDR3. Supplemented by reference TRBV7-6 and TRBJ2-3, the full variable domain reads GAGVSQSPRYKVTKRGQDVALRCDPISGHVSLYWYRQALGQGPEFLTYFNYEAQQDKSGLPNDRFSAERPEGSISTLTIQRTEQRDSAMYRCASTPEGRTSTDTQYFGPGTRLTVL.

The genes are TRBV4-1 and TRBJ1-5; D remains ambiguous. The CDR3 runs 14 residues. Germline lookup yields CDR1 MGHRA and CDR2 YSYEKL. Between the trimmed V and J ends, which lost 3 bases and 0 bases, there was a span of 6 bases. CDR3 residues: CASSHPYSNQPQHF. CDR3 nucleotides: TGCGCCAGCAGCCACCCGTATAGCAATCAGCCCCAGCATTTT.

V and J are TRBV2 and TRBJ1-5, with 9 positions matching TRBD1. The trim removed 7 bases at V and 5 bases at J, leaving 12 bases unmatched. This CDR3 is 16 amino acids long. Germline V CDR1 and CDR2: SNHLY, FYNNEI. The CDR3 DNA sequence: TGTGCCAGCACCGCTGCCGGGACAGGGATGGATCAGCCCCAGCATTTT. This encodes CASTAAGTGMDQPQHF.

The genes are TRBV5-1 and TRBJ2-7, with TRBD2 matching 8 bases. The CDR3 is 14 amino acids. Germline V gene sequence: CDR1 SGHRS, CDR2 YFSETQ. The V gene end was trimmed by 4 bases and the J gene end by 4 bases; junction bases not matched to a gene: 7. This CDR3 is CASSPAGDMYEQYF. In nucleotides, the CDR3 is TGCGCCAGCAGCCCAGCGGGGGATATGTACGAGCAGTACTTC.

The V gene is TRBV6-6, the J gene TRBJ1-5; no definite D call. V lost 7 bases and J lost 6, with 10 bases in between. The CDR3 has 12 amino acids. Germline CDR1 and CDR2: MNHNY and SVGAGI (reference sequence). The chain's CDR3 is CASTLGSQPQHF. Written as DNA, the CDR3 is TGTGCCAGCACCCTAGGGAGTCAGCCCCAGCATTTT.

The chain carries TRBV29-1 and TRBJ1-1, with D possibly being TRBD1 (6 bases). V was trimmed by 5 bases and J by 3 bases, leaving 10 bases between them. The CDR3 length is 12 residues. Germline V gene data show CDR1 as SQVTM and CDR2 as ANQGSEA. The DNA for the CDR3 is TGCAGCGTTTGGGGGCAGGACACTGAAGCTTTCTTT. Its translation is CSVWGQDTEAFF.

The genes are TRBV2 and TRBJ2-1, with 7 nucleotides matching TRBD2. This CDR3 contains 18 residues. In germline, CDR1 is SNHLY, CDR2 FYNNEI. V was pared by 8 bases and J by 3 bases, with 19 bases of the junction left unmatched. The DNA for the CDR3 is TGTGCCAGCGGGAAGAGCACCACTAGCGCCGAGAGCTACAATGAGCAGTTCTTC. Translated: CASGKSTTSAESYNEQFF.

The chain links TRBV7-8 to TRBJ1-5, with a tentative D call TRBD1 (6 bases). CDR3 length: 15 residues. V lost 1 base to trimming and J lost 2 bases, with 9 bases between them. CDR1 is SGHVS, CDR2 FQNEAQ, per germline. CDR3 DNA: TGTGCCAGCAGCTTAGTTGAGGGGGGCAATCAGCCCCAGCATTTT. This gives the protein CASSLVEGGNQPQHF.

The chain employs TRBV9 and TRBJ1-3; D remains unclear. Trimming removed 0 bases from V and 1 base from J, with 8 bases in between. The germline CDR1 and CDR2 sequences are SGDLS and YYNGEE. The CDR3 extends over 15 amino acids. The CDR3 DNA reads as TGTGCCAGCAGCGTAGACCACTCATCTGGAAACACCATATATTTT. Its protein product is CASSVDHSSGNTIYF. Supplemented by reference TRBV9 and TRBJ1-3, the full variable domain reads DSGVTQTPKHLITATGQRVTLRCSPRSGDLSVYWYQQSLDQGLQFLIQYYNGEERAKGNILERFSAQQFPDLHSELNLSSLELGDSALYFCASSVDHSSGNTIYFGEGSWLTVV.

This clone was counted between two and nine times. This chain joins TRBV28 and TRBJ2-7; D perhaps matches TRBD1 (5 bases). This CDR3 has 14 residues. Trimming left V 6 bases short and J 2 bases short, with 14 bases between. Looked up from germline, CDR1 is MDHEN and CDR2 is SYDVKM. The CDR3 nucleotides are TGTGCCAGCAGAAGCCAGGGTTTTCCCTACGAGCAGTACTTC. Its protein product is CASRSQGFPYEQYF. Drawing the rest from reference TRBV28 and TRBJ2-7, the complete variable domain is DVKVTQSSRYLVKRTGEKVFLECVQDMDHENMFWYRQDPGLGLRLIYFSYDVKMKEKGDIPEGYSVSREKKERFSLILESASTNQTSMYLCASRSQGFPYEQYFGPGTRLTVT.

The rearrangement links TRBV19 to TRBJ2-5; D gene unclear. This CDR3 has 12 amino acids. Germline V gene data show CDR1 as LNHDA and CDR2 as SQIVND (reference sequence). V was pared by 1 base and J by 4 bases, with 4 bases between. CDR3 coding DNA: TGTGCCAGTAGTATAGCGGGAGAGACCCAGTACTTC. Protein product: CASSIAGETQYF.